This TCR beta chain stems from a study of T-cell reconstitution after alpha-beta-depleted transplantation in children. This clonotype showed up just a few times. Its specificity is not known. Findings of the study overall: T-cell counts and diversity were attributed mostly to newly produced T cells one year after transplant. Several hundred expanded graft clones reportedly gave rise to the alpha-beta T cells present about two months after transplant.

Using unique molecular identifiers, the investigators prepared the TCRbeta library. TCRdb independently ran MiXCR on the PCR reads; one entry per CDR3 protein. The table records about 980,000 distinct CDR3 sequences, about 29% of them present only once. This sequence originates from a boy younger than two who had a stem cell transplant for SCID, so the T cells may come from the graft donor. The specimen comprised PBMCs, mostly from graft donor cells, sampled 360 days after TCRalphabeta/CD19-depleted stem cell transplant.

The CDR3 DNA sequence: TGTGCCAGCAGCTTCAGGGTGGTCCGAGACGTTGGAAACACCATATATTTT. It specifies CASSFRVVRDVGNTIYF. This rearrangement joins TRBV7-9 to TRBJ1-3; a possible D gene is TRBD1 (5 bases). This CDR3 region has 17 residues. With 3 bases removed from V and 3 bases from J, the gap between germline ends came to 18 bases. Germline CDR1 SEHNR, CDR2 FQNEAQ (reference sequence).